This T cell receptor (beta chain) comes out of a study of shared clonotypes between healthy human individuals. Study overall: Donor ages ranged 18 to 49 years: a couple of women, a few men.

Here immunoSEQ multiplex PCR was the method, and the copy in TCRdb shows in-frame clones only, minus some. The table includes roughly 1,800,000 clones, roughly 95% detected once. CD8 cells classed as naive were CD45RO-negative and positively selected for CCR7, excluding terminally differentiated effector memory CD45RA+ cells. Healthy HIV-negative adults without recent acute infections or vaccinations served as donors. The sample comprised naive CD8+ T cells sorted from blood. This receptor was taken from a man between 18 and 35 years old in good health.

The CDR3 region is CASSPRRVNLSGNTIYF. Here the CDR3 DNA reads TGTGCCAGCAGTCCGAGAAGAGTCAACCTCTCTGGAAACACCATATATTTT. The V gene is TRBV6-8, the J gene TRBJ1-3, with unresolved D. The CDR3 extends over 17 amino acids. Trimming removed 5 bases from V and 0 bases from J, with 17 bases in between. CDR1 is MNHGY, CDR2 SAAAGT, per germline.